This record covers a single T cell receptor (beta chain). This entry belongs to a study of control samples from healthy donors and cancer patients. Method: immunoSEQ multiplex PCR; TCRdb's copy keeps in-frame clones and lacks some. The sample includes 65,000 to 90,000 clones, about 89% of them seen just once. This CDR3 is 12 amino acids long. Germline-derived CDR1 and CDR2 are MDHEN and SYDVKM. V was cut by 5 bases and J by 8 bases, with 12 bases left in between. The sequencing input was PBMCs. The clonotype comes from a woman aged 45-60 years with colorectal cancer. V is TRBV28 and J is TRBJ1-1; D perhaps matches TRBD1 (6 bases). The CDR3 loop is CASSPGGREAFF. The CDR3 nucleotides read TGTGCCAGCAGTCCCGGGGGCCGGGAAGCTTTCTTT.